One sample yielded the 17 T cell receptor beta chains listed below, sequenced in a study of T cell responses to AZD1222 COVID-19 vaccine. Produced via immunoSEQ multiplex PCR; TCRdb's table is partial and in-frame only. The sample holds 110,000 to 150,000 clones, 93% seen once. Sequenced material: peripheral blood, taken on day 0 of AZD1222 vaccination. These receptor sequences come from an adult in good health.

This clone has a single count. The chain employs TRBV18 and TRBJ1-1; no definite D call. Germline CDR1 is KGHSH and CDR2 is LQKENI. CDR3 length: 13 amino acids. V lost 2 bases to trimming and J lost 1 base, with 5 bases between them. CDR3 in DNA: TGTGCCAGCTCACCAGCGGGGAACACTGAAGCTTTCTTT. Translating it yields CASSPAGNTEAFF.

The chain recombines TRBV4-1 with TRBJ2-7; D possibly corresponds to TRBD1 (6 bases). Trimming took off 0 bases at V and 4 bases at J, with 13 bases between the two ends. From germline, CDR1 is MGHRA and CDR2 YSYEKL. The CDR3 length is 15 residues. The CDR3 is CASSQEGGRIYEQYF. The CDR3 nucleotides read TGCGCCAGCAGCCAAGAAGGGGGACGGATATACGAGCAGTACTTC.

The chain links TRBV28 to TRBJ1-6; D is possibly TRBD1 (5 bases). V was pared by 5 bases and J by 10 bases, with 18 bases between. Germline V gene lookup returns CDR1 MDHEN and CDR2 SYDVKM. The CDR3 spans 15 residues. As DNA, the CDR3 is TGTGCCAGCAGTCCGTTTGGGCAGGGTCGCTCACCCCTCCACTTT. Protein: CASSPFGQGRSPLHF.

The chain is built from TRBV6-2 or TRBV6-3 and TRBJ1-2; 7 bases align to TRBD1. Trimming removed 3 bases from V and 8 bases from J; junction bases left unmatched: 9. The germline gives CDR1 MNHEY, CDR2 SVGEGT. This CDR3 has 14 amino acids. CDR3 protein: CASSYGGGALGYTF. The DNA of the CDR3 is TGTGCCAGCAGTTATGGAGGGGGCGCGCTGGGCTACACCTTC.

This chain uses TRBV12-3 or TRBV12-4 with TRBJ2-1; unclear D gene. This CDR3 contains 11 residues. The V end was cut by 6 bases, the J end by 9 bases, with 9 bases between. For the CDR3, the DNA is TGTGCCAGCAGAATGCCCGGTGAGCAGTTCTTC. Amino acid sequence: CASRMPGEQFF.

The chain links TRBV10-1 to TRBJ1-6; D unclear. V was trimmed by 0 bases and J by 6 bases, leaving 15 bases between them. The germline V gene has CDR1 WNHNN and CDR2 SYGVQD (reference sequence). This CDR3 comprises 17 residues. The CDR3 sequence is CASSESFWGFPNSPLHF. Written as DNA, the CDR3 is TGCGCCAGCAGTGAGTCGTTTTGGGGATTCCCTAATTCACCCCTCCACTTT.

Notes on this clone: Other DNA sequences within the sample encode an identical CDR3. The chain recombines TRBV3-1 (or the pseudogene TRBV3-2) with TRBJ1-2; no reliable D call. The ends were cut back, 0 bases at V and 4 bases at J, with 6 bases in the middle. The CDR3 contains 13 residues. The germline CDR1 and CDR2 sequences are LGHDT and YNNKEL (reference sequence). The CDR3: CASSQDRGYGYTF. The CDR3 DNA follows: TGTGCCAGCAGCCAAGATCGCGGCTATGGCTACACCTTC.

This clone was recorded once. V gene TRBV7-2 combines with J gene TRBJ1-2; no reliable D call. CDR3 size: 15 residues. Per germline, CDR1 SGHTA and CDR2 FQGNSA. Trimming left V 1 base short and J 0 bases short, with 9 bases between. The CDR3 region is CASSLGPDSNYGYTF. The CDR3 bases are TGTGCCAGCAGCTTAGGCCCGGACTCTAACTATGGCTACACCTTC.

Remarks on this clone: Relative to the germline gene, one junction end is altered; a read error may explain this. The CDR3 nucleotides read TGTGCTAGCAGCTTAGGGTCTGGCCGTTTAGCAGATACGCAGTATTTT. It is translated as CASSLGSGRLADTQYF. The V gene is TRBV7-7, the J gene TRBJ2-3, with D hard to call. CDR1 and CDR2 from the germline V gene are SSHAT and FNYEAQ (reference sequence). The CDR3 totals 16 residues.

This rearrangement joins TRBV30 to TRBJ2-6; D gene ambiguous. V was shortened by 2 bases and J by 0 bases, with 2 bases between the two germline ends. CDR1 GTSNPN and CDR2 SVGIG come from the germline V gene (reference sequence). CDR3 length: 13 residues. CDR3 sequence reads: CAWSTSGANVLTF. The DNA for the CDR3 is TGTGCCTGGAGTACCTCTGGGGCCAACGTCCTGACTTTC.

This chain uses TRBV3-1 (or the pseudogene TRBV3-2) with TRBJ2-7; 9 nucleotides agree with TRBD1. The V gene's germline CDR1 is LGHDT and CDR2 YNNKEL (reference sequence). Trimming cost V 3 bases and J 1 base; bases outside gene matches: 4. The CDR3 covers 15 residues. DNA for the CDR3: TGTGCCAGCAGCCATTCCGGGACAGGGTCCTACGAGCAGTACTTC. This translates into CASSHSGTGSYEQYF.

The V gene is TRBV7-9, the J gene TRBJ1-6; no definite D call. The CDR3 covers 14 residues. In germline, CDR1 is SEHNR, CDR2 FQNEAQ (reference sequence). V was clipped by 1 base and J by 6 bases, with 7 bases between them. The chain's CDR3 is CASSLEPFNSPLHF. The CDR3, as DNA: TGTGCCAGCAGCTTAGAACCCTTTAATTCACCCCTCCACTTT. Full variable domain (outside the CDR3, taken from reference TRBV7-9 and TRBJ1-6): DTGVSQNPRHKITKRGQNVTFRCDPISEHNRLYWYRQTLGQGPEFLTYFQNEAQLEKSRLLSDRFSAERPKGSFSTLEIQRTEQGDSAMYLCASSLEPFNSPLHFGNGTRLTVT.

The rearrangement joins TRBV13 to TRBJ2-1; D possibly corresponds to TRBD1 (7 bases). The V gene lost 7 bases and the J gene lost 4 bases, with 20 bases spanning the gap. The CDR3 length is 16 residues. The germline V gene encodes CDR1 PRHDT and CDR2 FYEKMQ (reference sequence). CDR3 in amino acids: CASTPGGSASYNEQFF. The CDR3 nucleotides are TGTGCCAGCACCCCAGGGGGGTCCGCTTCGTACAATGAGCAGTTCTTC.

Only one count was recorded for this clone. V is TRBV3-1 (or the pseudogene TRBV3-2) and J is TRBJ2-1, with TRBD1 matching 8 bases. The V gene end was trimmed by 1 base and the J gene end by 7 bases; junction bases not matched to a gene: 12. Germline V gene data show CDR1 as LGHDT and CDR2 as YNNKEL (reference sequence). The CDR3 has 17 amino acids. CDR3 region: CASSQAGTGKAMNEQFF. The CDR3 region has the DNA TGTGCCAGCAGCCAAGCTGGGACAGGAAAGGCAATGAATGAGCAGTTCTTC.

V gene TRBV3-1 (or the pseudogene TRBV3-2) combines with J gene TRBJ2-7; D remains unclear. The CDR3 extends over 13 amino acids. Germline V CDR1 and CDR2: LGHDT, YNNKEL (reference sequence). Trimming left V 1 base short and J 4 bases short, with 8 bases between. The CDR3, as DNA: TGTGCCAGCAGCCAAGCGGGCGTTTACGAGCAGTACTTC. Residues: CASSQAGVYEQYF.

This clone showed up just once. This sequence joins TRBV7-2 and TRBJ2-3; 7 nucleotides line up with TRBD1. J was trimmed by 3 bases and V by 6 bases; bases with no gene match: 12. Germline V gene sequence: CDR1 SGHTA, CDR2 FQGNSA. This CDR3 spans 16 amino acids. DNA for the CDR3: TGTGCCAGCAGGGATCCGGGACAGTACCCAACAGATACGCAGTATTTT. Its translation: CASRDPGQYPTDTQYF.

The chain is built from TRBV18 and TRBJ1-1, with 7 positions matching TRBD1. Germline V gene data show CDR1 as KGHSH and CDR2 as LQKENI. This CDR3 region has 13 residues. With 6 bases clipped from V and 1 base from J, the junction kept 2 bases outside the gene matches. DNA of the CDR3: TGTGCCAGCTCTCGGGACAGGAACACTGAAGCTTTCTTT. It encodes CASSRDRNTEAFF.